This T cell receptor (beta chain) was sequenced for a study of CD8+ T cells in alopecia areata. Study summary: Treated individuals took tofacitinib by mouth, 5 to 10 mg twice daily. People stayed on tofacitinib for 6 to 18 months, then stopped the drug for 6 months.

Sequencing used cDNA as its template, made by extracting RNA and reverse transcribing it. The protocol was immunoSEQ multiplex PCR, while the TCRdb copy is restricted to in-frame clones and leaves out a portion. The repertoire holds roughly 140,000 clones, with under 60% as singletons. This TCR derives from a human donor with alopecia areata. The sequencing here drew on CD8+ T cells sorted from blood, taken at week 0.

Here the CDR3 reads CASSPGTGDYEQYF. The CDR3 bases are TGCGCCAGCAGTCCCGGGACAGGGGACTACGAGCAGTACTTC. This chain links TRBV10-1 with TRBJ2-7, with 10 bases matching TRBD1. The germline CDR1 and CDR2 sequences are WNHNN and SYGVQD (reference sequence). CDR3 length: 14 residues. Trimming took 5 bases from V and 3 from J; bases not matched to a gene: 4.